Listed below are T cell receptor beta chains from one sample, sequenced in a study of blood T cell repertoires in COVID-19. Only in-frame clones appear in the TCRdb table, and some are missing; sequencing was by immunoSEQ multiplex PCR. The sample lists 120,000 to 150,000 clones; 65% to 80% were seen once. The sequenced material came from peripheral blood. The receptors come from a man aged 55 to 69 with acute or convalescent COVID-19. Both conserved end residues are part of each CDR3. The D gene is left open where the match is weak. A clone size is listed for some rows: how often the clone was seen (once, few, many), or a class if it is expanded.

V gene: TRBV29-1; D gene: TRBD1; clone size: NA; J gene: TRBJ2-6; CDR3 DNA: TGCAGCGTTGAAGTCTGGGACAGCATCCCTGGAGCCAACGTCCTGACTTTC; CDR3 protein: CSVEVWDSIPGANVLTF
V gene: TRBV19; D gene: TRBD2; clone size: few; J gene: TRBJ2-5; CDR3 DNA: TGTGCCAGTAGTATGGGCCTAGCGGGAAGCCAAGAGACCCAGTACTTC; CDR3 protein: CASSMGLAGSQETQYF
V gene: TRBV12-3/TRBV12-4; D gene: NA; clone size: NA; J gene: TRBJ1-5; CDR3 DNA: TGTGCCAGCAGTTACCAGGGAAATCAGCCCCAGCATTTT; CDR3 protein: CASSYQGNQPQHF
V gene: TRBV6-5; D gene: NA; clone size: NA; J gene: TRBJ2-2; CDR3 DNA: TGTGCCAGCAGGGCCTTAGGGGGTAACACCGGGGAGCTGTTTTTT; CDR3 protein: CASRALGGNTGELFF
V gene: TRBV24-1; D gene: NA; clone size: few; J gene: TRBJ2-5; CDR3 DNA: TGTGCCACCAGTGATCTGAAGACAGGCCCGGAGACCCAGTACTTC; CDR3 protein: CATSDLKTGPETQYF
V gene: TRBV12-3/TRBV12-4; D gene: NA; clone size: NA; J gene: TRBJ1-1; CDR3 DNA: TGTGCCAGCACTATCTCGGGGAAGGGTGAAGCTTTCTTT; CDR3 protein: CASTISGKGEAFF
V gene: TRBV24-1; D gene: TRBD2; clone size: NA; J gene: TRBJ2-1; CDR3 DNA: TGTGCCACCAGAGGGGCCCTAGCGGACAATGAGCAGTTCTTC; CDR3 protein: CATRGALADNEQFF
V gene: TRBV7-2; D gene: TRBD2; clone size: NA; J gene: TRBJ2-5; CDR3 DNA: TGTGCCAGCAGCTTAGGAGGAACGGGGGGCCAAGAGACCCAGTACTTC; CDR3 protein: CASSLGGTGGQETQYF
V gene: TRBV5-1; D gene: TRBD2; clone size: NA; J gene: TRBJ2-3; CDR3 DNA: TGCGCCAGCAGTCTAAGCGGGAGAACGGCAGATACGCAGTATTTT; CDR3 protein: CASSLSGRTADTQYF
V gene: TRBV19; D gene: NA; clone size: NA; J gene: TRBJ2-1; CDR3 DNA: TGTGCCAGTAGTATGCAGGGGAGAGGGGATGAGCAGTTCTTC; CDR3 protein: CASSMQGRGDEQFF
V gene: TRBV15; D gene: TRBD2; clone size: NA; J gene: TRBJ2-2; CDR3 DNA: TGTGCCACCAGCAGAGATTCCCTAGCGGGAGATAGCGGGGAGCTGTTTTTT; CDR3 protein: CATSRDSLAGDSGELFF
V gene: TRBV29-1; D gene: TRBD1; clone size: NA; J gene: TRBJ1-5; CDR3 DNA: TGCAGCGTCTCACAGGGGGAAAATCAGCCCCAGCATTTT; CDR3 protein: CSVSQGENQPQHF
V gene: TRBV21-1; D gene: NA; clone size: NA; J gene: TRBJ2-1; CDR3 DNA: TGTGCCAGCAGGCCCGACAGGGGAGGACTAGCGGGAGAGAGAAATGAGCAGTTCTTC; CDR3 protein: CASRPDRGGLAGERNEQFF
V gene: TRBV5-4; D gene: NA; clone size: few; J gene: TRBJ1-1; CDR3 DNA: TGTGCCAGCAGCTTGGGACAGGAGAACACTGAAGCTTTCTTT; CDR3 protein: CASSLGQENTEAFF
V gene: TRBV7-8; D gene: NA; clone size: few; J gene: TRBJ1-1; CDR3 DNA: TGTGGAGTGAGAGGCGACTTGAACACTGAAGCTTTCTTT; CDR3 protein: CGVRGDLNTEAFF
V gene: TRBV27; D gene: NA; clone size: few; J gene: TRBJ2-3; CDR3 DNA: TGTGCCAGCAGTTTATGGGTCGGGTCGGATACGCAGTATTTT; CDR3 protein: CASSLWVGSDTQYF
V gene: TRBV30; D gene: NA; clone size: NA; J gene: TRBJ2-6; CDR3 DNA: TGTGCCTGGAGTGGGCCGGGCTCTGGGGCCAACGTCCTGACTTTC; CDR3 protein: CAWSGPGSGANVLTF
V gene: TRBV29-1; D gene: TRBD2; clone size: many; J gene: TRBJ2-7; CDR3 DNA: TGCAGCGTTGTGAGGACAGTGGCTAGCGGGAGACTCTACGAGCAGTACTTC; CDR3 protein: CSVVRTVASGRLYEQYF
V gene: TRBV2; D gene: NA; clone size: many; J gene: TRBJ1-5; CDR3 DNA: TGTGCCAGCAGTGAAGAAAGCCGCAGAGGGCCCCAGCATTTT; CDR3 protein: CASSEESRRGPQHF
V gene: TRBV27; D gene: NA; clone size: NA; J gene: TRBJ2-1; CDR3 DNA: TGTGCCAGCAGTGAAGACTACAAATTTAACAATGAGCAGTTCTTC; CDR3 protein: CASSEDYKFNNEQFF
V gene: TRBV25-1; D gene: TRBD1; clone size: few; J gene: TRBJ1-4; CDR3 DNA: TGTGCCAGCAGTGGTGGGACAGTCACAACTAATGAAAAACTGTTTTTT; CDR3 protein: CASSGGTVTTNEKLFF
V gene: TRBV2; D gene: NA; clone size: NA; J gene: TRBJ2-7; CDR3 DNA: TGTGCCAGCGTAGGACTTGAAGCCTACGAGCAGTACTTC; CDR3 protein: CASVGLEAYEQYF
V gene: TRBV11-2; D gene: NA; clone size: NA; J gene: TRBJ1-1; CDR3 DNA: TGTGCCAGCAGCTTAGCAGAGAACACTGAAGCTTTCTTT; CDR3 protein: CASSLAENTEAFF
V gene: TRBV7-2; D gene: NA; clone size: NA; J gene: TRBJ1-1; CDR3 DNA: TGTGCCAGCAGCTTCGGGCGGAGGGAAGCTTTCTTT; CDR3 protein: CASSFGRREAFF
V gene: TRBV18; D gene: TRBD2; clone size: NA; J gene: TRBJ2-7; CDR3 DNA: TGTGCCAGCTCACCGCTCGGACTAGCCTCCTACGAGCAGTACTTC; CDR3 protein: CASSPLGLASYEQYF
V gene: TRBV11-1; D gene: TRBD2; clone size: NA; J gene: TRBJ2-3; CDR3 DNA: TGTGCCAGCAGCCCGCTAGCGGGTAGCACAGATACGCAGTATTTT; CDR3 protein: CASSPLAGSTDTQYF
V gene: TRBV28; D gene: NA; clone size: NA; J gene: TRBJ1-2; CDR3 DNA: TGTGCCAGCAGTTTGGGGGTCGGGGGAAGAGAGTGGGAGAGTGGCTACACCTTC; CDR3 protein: CASSLGVGGREWESGYTF
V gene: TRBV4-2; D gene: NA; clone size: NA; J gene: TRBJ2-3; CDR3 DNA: TGTGCCAGCAGCCAGGCGAAGACTAGCACAGATACGCAGTATTTT; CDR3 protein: CASSQAKTSTDTQYF
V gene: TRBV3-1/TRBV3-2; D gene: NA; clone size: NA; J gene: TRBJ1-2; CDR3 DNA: TGTGCCAGCAGCCGGGCCTATGGCTACACCTTC; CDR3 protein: CASSRAYGYTF
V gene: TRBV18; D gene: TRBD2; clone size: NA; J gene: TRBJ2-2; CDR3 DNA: TGTGCCAGCTCACCACGTCCGCGATCGGGCGGGAGAAATGAGATCACCGGGGAGCTGTTTTTT; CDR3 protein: CASSPRPRSGGRNEITGELFF
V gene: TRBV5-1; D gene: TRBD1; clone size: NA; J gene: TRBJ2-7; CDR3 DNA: TGCGCCAGCAGCTTGGCGACAGGGTCCCACTCCTACGAGCAGTACTTC; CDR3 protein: CASSLATGSHSYEQYF
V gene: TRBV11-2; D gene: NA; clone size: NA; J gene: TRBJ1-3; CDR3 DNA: TGTGCCACCGGTGGGGGCTACTCTGGAAACACCATATATTTT; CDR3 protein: CATGGGYSGNTIYF
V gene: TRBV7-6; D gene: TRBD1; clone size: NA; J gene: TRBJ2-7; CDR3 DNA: TGTGCCAGCAGCTTAGACAATAGGGGGCCCTACGAGCAGTACTTC; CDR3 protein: CASSLDNRGPYEQYF
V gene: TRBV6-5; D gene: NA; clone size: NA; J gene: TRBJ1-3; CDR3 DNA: TGTGCCAGCGCTAAAGGGGAGGCAGGAAACACCATATATTTT; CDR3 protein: CASAKGEAGNTIYF
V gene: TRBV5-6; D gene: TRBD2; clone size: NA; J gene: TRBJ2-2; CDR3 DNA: TGTGCCAGCAGCTCATCGACTAGCGAGATCACCGGGGAGCTGTTTTTT; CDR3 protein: CASSSSTSEITGELFF
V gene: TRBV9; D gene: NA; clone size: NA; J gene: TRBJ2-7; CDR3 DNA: TGTGCCAGCAGCGTAGGAATCGACAGGTGGGCCTACGAGCAGTACTTC; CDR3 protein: CASSVGIDRWAYEQYF
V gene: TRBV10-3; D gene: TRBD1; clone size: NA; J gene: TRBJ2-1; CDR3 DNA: TGTGCCATCACCGCCGGGACAGAGAACAATGAGCAGTTCTTC; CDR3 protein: CAITAGTENNEQFF
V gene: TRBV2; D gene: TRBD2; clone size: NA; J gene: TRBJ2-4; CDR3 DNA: TGTGCCAGCAGGGATATAGCGGGAGGACGGAACATTCAGTACTTC; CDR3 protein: CASRDIAGGRNIQYF
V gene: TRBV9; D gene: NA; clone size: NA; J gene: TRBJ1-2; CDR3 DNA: TGTGCCAGCAGCGTAGGCGGAACAGGGTCTGGCTATGGCTACACCTTC; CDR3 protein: CASSVGGTGSGYGYTF
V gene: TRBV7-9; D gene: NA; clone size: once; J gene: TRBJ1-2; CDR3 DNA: TGTGCCAGCAGCTTAAAGGGTAGGGGTGGCTACACCTTC; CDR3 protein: CASSLKGRGGYTF
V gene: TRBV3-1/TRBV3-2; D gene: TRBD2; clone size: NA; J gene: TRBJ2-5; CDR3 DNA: TGTGCCAGCAGCCAAGACCGGCTAGCGGGCTTCGCCCAAGAGACCCAGTACTTC; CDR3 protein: CASSQDRLAGFAQETQYF